This TCR beta chain emerged from a study of molecular identifiers for immune sequencing clone quantification. The germline CDR1 and CDR2 sequences are MDHEN and SYDVKM. This CDR3 is built from 15 residues. The V gene lost 4 bases and the J gene lost 6 bases, with 18 bases spanning the gap. TCRdb passed the PCR reads through MiXCR, listing each CDR3 protein once. Here the sample spans about 100,000 distinct CDR3 sequences, about a third being singletons. The chain has TRBV28 and TRBJ1-1; D may be TRBD1 (5 bases). This receptor was identified in a human donor in good health. Some libraries in this study had Jurkat cell RNA spiked in. Sequencing was performed on naive CD8+ T cells from blood, with Jurkat cell RNA spiked in. Subset of the sample: FACS-sorted CD8+CD4-CCR7+CD45RA+ naive T cells. CDR3 bases: TGTGCCAGCAGTTCTTACCCCCAGGGAGTCCCTGAAGCTTTCTTT. Its protein product is CASSSYPQGVPEAFF.